This is a list of T cell receptor beta chains from one sample in a study of cytomegalovirus exposure and HLA in healthy donors. Some clones are missing from TCRdb's copy, which holds only in-frame ones; the method was immunoSEQ multiplex PCR. The repertoire has about 110,000 clones, 77% of them found once; the top ten carry roughly 4.2%. Sequences were obtained from PBMCs. The receptors originated from a male donor in good health and CMV-seronegative. Each CDR3 is given with its conserved first and last residue. The D gene is left open where the match is weak. Clone size is stated in some rows and not others, as once, few, many or a class when expanded.

TRBD1 TRBJ2-7 - TRBV6-5 CASSYLQGQGAYEQYF TGTGCCAGCAGTTACCTCCAAGGACAGGGGGCTTACGAGCAGTACTTC
- TRBJ1-5 - TRBV28 CASSSGIGGNQPQHF TGTGCCAGCAGTTCAGGGATTGGAGGCAATCAGCCCCAGCATTTT
- TRBJ2-7 - TRBV28 CAINRDTPYEQYF TGTGCCATCAACCGGGACACCCCCTACGAGCAGTACTTC
- TRBJ1-2 - TRBV30 CAWRASYNYGYTF TGTGCCTGGAGGGCTAGTTATAACTATGGCTACACCTTC
- TRBJ2-7 few TRBV14 CASSQRATAYEQYF TGTGCCAGCAGCCAGCGGGCCACCGCCTACGAGCAGTACTTC
- TRBJ2-2 once TRBV21-1 CASSKNGCGGADAGELFF TGTGCCAGCAGCAAAAATGGGTGCGGGGGGGCAGACGCCGGGGAGCTGTTTTTT
- TRBJ2-3 - TRBV5-3 CARSSLYRASPTDTQYF TGTGCCAGAAGCTCCTTGTACAGGGCCTCCCCCACAGATACGCAGTATTTT
- TRBJ2-1 - TRBV14 CASSVAVSSYNEQFF TGTGCCAGCAGCGTAGCGGTGAGCTCCTACAATGAGCAGTTCTTC
TRBD1 TRBJ2-7 - TRBV6-5 CASSWDRGSYEQYF TGTGCCAGCAGTTGGGACAGGGGATCCTACGAGCAGTACTTC
- TRBJ1-1 - TRBV5-4 CAVRGWATMNTEAFF TGTGCCGTCCGGGGGTGGGCCACAATGAACACTGAAGCTTTCTTT
TRBD1 TRBJ2-2 - TRBV5-1 CASSLPTTGGPGELFF TGCGCCAGCAGCTTGCCTACGACAGGGGGCCCCGGGGAGCTGTTTTTT